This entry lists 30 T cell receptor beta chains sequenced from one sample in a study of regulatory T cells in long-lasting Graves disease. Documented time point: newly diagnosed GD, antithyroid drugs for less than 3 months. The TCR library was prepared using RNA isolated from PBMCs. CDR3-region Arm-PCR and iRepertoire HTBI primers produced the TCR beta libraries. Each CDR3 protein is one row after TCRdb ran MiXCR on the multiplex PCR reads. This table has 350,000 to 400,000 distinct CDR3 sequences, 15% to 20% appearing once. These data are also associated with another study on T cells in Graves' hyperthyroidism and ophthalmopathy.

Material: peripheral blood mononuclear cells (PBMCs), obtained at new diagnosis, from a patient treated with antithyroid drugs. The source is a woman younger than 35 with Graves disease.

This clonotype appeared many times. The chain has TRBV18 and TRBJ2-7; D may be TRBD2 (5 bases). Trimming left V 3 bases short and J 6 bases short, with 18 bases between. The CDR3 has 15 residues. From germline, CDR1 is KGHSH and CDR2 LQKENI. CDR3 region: CASSPPLQAGLEQYF. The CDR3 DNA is TGTGCCAGCTCACCCCCGTTGCAGGCGGGTCTCGAGCAGTACTTC.

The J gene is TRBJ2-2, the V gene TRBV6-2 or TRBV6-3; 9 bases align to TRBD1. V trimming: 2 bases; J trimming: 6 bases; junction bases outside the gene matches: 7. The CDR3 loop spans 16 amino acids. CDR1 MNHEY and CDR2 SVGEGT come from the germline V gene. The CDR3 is CASSYMGQGFPGELFF. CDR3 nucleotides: TGTGCCAGCAGTTACATGGGACAGGGTTTCCCCGGGGAGCTGTTTTTT.

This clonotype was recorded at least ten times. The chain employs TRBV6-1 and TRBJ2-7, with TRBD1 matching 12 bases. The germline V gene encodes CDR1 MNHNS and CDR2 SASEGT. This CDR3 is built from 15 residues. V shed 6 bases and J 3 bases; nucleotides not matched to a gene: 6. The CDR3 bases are TGTGCCAGCAGGGCCGGGACAGGGGGCATCTACGAGCAGTACTTC. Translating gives CASRAGTGGIYEQYF.

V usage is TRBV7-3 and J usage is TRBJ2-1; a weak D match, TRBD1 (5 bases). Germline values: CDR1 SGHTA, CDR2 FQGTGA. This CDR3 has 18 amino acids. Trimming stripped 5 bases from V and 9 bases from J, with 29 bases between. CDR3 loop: CASSPGPTVWGGISEQFF. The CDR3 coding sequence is TGTGCCAGCAGCCCGGGCCCGACAGTTTGGGGTGGAATCAGTGAGCAGTTCTTC.

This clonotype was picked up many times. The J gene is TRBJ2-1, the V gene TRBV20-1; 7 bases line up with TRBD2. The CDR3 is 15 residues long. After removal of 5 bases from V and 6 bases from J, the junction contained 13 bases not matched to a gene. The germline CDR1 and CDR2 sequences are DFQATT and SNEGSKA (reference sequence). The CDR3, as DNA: TGCAGTGCTGAGCCCACTAGCGAGGGAGGCAATGAGCAGTTCTTC. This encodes CSAEPTSEGGNEQFF.

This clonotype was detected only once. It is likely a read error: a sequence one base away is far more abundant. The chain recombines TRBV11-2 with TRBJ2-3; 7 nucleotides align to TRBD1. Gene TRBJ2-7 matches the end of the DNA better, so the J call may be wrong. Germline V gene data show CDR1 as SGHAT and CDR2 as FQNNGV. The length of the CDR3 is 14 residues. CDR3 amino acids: CASSPWIGTEEQYF. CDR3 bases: TGTGCCAGCAGCCCATGGATAGGGACAGAAGAGCAGTACTTC.

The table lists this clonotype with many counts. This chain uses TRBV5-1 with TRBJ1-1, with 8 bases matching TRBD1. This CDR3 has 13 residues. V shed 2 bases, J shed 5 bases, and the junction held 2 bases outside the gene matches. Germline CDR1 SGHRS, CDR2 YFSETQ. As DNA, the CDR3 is TGCGCCAGCAGCTTCCAGGGGGCTACTGAAGCTTTCTTT. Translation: CASSFQGATEAFF. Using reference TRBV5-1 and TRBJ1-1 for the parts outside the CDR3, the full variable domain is KAGVTQTPRYLIKTRGQQVTLSCSPISGHRSVSWYQQTPGQGLQFLFEYFSETQRNKGNFPGRFSGRQFSNSRSEMNVSTLELGDSALYLCASSFQGATEAFFGQGTRLTVV.

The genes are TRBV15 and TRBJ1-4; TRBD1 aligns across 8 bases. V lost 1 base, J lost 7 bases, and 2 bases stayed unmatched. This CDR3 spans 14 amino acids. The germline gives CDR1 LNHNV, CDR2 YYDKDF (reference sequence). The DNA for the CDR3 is TGTGCCACCAGCAGAGGAGGGACAGGTGAAAAACTGTTTTTT. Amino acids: CATSRGGTGEKLFF.

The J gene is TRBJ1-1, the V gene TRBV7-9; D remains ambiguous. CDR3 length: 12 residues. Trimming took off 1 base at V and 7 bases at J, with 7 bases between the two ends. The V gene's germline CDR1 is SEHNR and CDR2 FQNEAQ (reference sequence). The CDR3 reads CASSLVTDEAFF. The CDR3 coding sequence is TGTGCCAGCAGCTTAGTGACGGATGAAGCTTTCTTT.

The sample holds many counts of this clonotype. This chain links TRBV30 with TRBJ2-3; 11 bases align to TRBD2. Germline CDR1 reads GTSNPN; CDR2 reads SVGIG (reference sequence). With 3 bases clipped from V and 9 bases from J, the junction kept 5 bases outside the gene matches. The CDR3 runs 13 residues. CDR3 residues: CAWRLAGVDTQYF. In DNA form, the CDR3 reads TGTGCCTGGAGACTAGCGGGAGTCGACACGCAGTATTTT.

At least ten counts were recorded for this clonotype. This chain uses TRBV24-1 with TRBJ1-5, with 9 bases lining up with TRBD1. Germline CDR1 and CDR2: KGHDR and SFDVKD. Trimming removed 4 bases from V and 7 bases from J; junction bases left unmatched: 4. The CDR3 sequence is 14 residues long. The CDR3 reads CATSDTDRGQPQHF. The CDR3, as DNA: TGTGCCACCAGTGACACGGACAGGGGACAGCCCCAGCATTTT.

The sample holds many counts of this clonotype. The CDR3 DNA is TGTGCCAGCAGCCTTCGACAGGGCGACTATGGCTACACCTTC. Amino acid sequence: CASSLRQGDYGYTF. V gene TRBV12-3 or TRBV12-4 combines with J gene TRBJ1-2; 7 bases map to TRBD1. This CDR3 is 14 amino acids long. With 6 bases clipped from V and 3 bases from J, the junction kept 7 bases outside the gene matches.

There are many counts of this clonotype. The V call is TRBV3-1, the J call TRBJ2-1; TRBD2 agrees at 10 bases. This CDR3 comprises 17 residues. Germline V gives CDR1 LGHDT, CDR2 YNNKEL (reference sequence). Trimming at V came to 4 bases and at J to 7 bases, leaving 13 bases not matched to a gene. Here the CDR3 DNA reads TGTGCCAGCAGCCCGAGTGTGGCTAGCGGGAGTCTAAATGAGCAGTTCTTC. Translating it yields CASSPSVASGSLNEQFF.

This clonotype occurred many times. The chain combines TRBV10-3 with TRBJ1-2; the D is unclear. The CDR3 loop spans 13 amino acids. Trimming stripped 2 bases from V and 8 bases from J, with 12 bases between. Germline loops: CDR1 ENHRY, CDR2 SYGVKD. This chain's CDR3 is CAISEARERGYTF. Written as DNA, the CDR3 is TGTGCCATCAGTGAGGCCCGTGAGCGGGGCTACACCTTC.

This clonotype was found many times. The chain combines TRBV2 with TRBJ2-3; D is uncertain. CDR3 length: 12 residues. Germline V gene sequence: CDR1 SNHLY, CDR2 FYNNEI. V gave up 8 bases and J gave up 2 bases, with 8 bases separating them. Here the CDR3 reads CASQEITDTQYF. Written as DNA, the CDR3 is TGTGCCAGCCAGGAAATCACAGATACGCAGTATTTT.

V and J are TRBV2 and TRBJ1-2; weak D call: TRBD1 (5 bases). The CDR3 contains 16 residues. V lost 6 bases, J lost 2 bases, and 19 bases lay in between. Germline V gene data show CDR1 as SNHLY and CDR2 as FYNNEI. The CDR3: CASRDLGTGENYGYTF. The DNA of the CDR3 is TGTGCCAGCAGAGATCTCGGGACGGGGGAAAACTATGGCTACACCTTC.

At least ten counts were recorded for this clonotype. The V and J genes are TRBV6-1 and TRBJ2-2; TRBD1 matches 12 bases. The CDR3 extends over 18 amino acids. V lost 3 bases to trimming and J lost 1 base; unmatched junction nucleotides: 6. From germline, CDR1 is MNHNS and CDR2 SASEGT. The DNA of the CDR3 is TGTGCCAGCAGTGACCGGGACAGGGGGCGCGGGAACACCGGGGAGCTGTTTTTT. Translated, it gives CASSDRDRGRGNTGELFF.

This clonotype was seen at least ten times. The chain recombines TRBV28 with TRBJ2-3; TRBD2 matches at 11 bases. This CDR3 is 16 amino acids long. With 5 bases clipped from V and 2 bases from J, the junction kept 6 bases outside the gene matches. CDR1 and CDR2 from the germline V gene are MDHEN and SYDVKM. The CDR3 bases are TGTGCCAGCAGTCCGAGACTAGCGGGGAACACAGATACGCAGTATTTT. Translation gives CASSPRLAGNTDTQYF.

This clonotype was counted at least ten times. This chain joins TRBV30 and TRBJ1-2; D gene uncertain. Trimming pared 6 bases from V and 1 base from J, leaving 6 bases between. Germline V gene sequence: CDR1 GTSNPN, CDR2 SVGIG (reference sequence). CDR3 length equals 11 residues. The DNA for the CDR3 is TGTGCCTGTTACAGTAACTATGGCTACACCTTC. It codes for CACYSNYGYTF.

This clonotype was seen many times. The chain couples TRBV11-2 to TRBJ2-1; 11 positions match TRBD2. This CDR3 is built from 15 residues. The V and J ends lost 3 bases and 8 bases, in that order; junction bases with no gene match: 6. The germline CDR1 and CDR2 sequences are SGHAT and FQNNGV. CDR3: CASSFLAGGPDEQFF. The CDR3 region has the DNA TGTGCCAGCAGCTTCTTAGCGGGAGGGCCCGATGAGCAGTTCTTC. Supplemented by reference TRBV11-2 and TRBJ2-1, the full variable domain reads EAGVAQSPRYKIIEKRQSVAFWCNPISGHATLYWYQQILGQGPKLLIQFQNNGVVDDSQLPKDRFSAERLKGVDSTLKIQPAKLEDSAVYLCASSFLAGGPDEQFFGPGTRLTVL.

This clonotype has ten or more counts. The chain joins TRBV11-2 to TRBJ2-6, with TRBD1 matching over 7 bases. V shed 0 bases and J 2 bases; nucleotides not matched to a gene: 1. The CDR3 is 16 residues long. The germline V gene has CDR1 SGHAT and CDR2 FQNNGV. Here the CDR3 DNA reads TGTGCCAGCAGCTTAGAGCAGGGGGCTGGGGCCAACGTCCTGACTTTC. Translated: CASSLEQGAGANVLTF.

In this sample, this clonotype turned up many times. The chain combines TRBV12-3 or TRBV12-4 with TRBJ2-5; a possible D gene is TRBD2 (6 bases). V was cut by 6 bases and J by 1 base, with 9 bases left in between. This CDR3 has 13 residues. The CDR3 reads CASRGTLQETQYF. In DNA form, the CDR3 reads TGTGCCAGCAGGGGGACTCTCCAAGAGACCCAGTACTTC.

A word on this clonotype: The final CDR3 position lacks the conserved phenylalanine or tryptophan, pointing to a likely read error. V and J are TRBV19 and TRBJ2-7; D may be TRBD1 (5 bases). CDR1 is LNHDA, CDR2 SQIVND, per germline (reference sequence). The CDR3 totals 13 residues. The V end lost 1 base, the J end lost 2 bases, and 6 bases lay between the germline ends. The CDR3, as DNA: TGTGCCAGTAGTATAGGGGGCACCTACGAGCAGTACCTC. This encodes CASSIGGTYEQYL.

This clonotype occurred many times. The CDR3 coding sequence is TGTGCCACCTGGACGGCGGACTTGAACACTGAAGCTTTCTTT. Protein: CATWTADLNTEAFF. The chain uses TRBV28 and TRBJ1-1, with unresolved D. Trimming took 10 bases from V and 0 from J, leaving 15 bases between them. Germline loops: CDR1 MDHEN, CDR2 SYDVKM. This CDR3 comprises 14 residues.

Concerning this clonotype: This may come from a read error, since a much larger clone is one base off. Here the CDR3 DNA reads TGTGCCACCAGTACAACCGGGGCTAGCGGGAGGGCCTTTTCCCACGAGCAGTACTTC. Amino acids: CATSTTGASGRAFSHEQYF. This chain links TRBV15 with TRBJ2-7, with 12 nucleotides matching TRBD2. Per the germline V gene, CDR1 is LNHNV and CDR2 is YYDKDF (reference sequence). This CDR3 contains 19 residues. The J segment lost 5 bases and the V segment lost 6 bases, leaving 20 bases of the junction unmatched.

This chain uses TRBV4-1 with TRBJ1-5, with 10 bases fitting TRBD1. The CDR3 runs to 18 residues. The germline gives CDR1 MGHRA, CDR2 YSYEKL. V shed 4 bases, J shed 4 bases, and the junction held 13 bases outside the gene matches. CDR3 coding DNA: TGCGCCAGCAGCCTTCCCGGAGACAGGGGGCTTAGGAATCAGCCCCAGCATTTT. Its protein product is CASSLPGDRGLRNQPQHF.

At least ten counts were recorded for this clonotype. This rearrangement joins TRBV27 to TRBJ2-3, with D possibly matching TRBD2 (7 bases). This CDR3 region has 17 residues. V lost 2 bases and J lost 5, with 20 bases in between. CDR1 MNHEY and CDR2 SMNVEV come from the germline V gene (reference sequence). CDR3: CASSLRTSGGRGDTQYF. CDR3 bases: TGTGCCAGCAGTTTAAGGACGTCGGGGGGCCGGGGAGATACGCAGTATTTT.

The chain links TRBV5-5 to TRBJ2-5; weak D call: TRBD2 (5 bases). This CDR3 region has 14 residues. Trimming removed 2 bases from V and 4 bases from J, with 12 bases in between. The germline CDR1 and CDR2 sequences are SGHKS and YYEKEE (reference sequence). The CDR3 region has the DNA TGTGCCAGCAGCTTTGGGCTAGCCGGAGAGACCCAGTACTTC. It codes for CASSFGLAGETQYF.

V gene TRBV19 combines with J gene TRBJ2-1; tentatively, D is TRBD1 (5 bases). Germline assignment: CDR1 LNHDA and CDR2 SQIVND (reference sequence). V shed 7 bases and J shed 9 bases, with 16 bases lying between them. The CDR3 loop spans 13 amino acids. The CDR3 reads CASTLLFQGEQFF. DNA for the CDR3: TGTGCCAGTACTCTTTTGTTTCAGGGTGAGCAGTTCTTC.

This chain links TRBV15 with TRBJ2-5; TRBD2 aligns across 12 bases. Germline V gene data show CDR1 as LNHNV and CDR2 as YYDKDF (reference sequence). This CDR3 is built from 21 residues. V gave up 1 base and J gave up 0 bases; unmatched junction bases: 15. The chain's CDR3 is CATSRAYPTSRLAGDQETQYF. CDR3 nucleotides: TGTGCCACCAGCAGAGCCTATCCCACCTCCCGACTAGCGGGGGACCAAGAGACCCAGTACTTC.